This TCR beta chain was observed in a study of blood T cell repertoires in COVID-19 (dated by TCRdb to about 2020). Regarding the research as a whole: Samples covering the acute and convalescent phases of COVID-19 were provided by collaborators in the United States, Italy and Spain. The material from the prospective study consisted of cDNA or gDNA derived from T cells, B-cell-depleted T cells, or PBMCs. Subjects who had been exposed to COVID-19, were actively infected with it, or had recovered from it provided the deeply sampled blood TCRbeta repertoires that made up the dataset. The repertoires were made available in a free public database intended to serve as a resource for research on the immune response to SARS-CoV-2. The samples were drawn from the first 160 participants of the ongoing ImmuneRACE study and from some 1,300 subjects provided by 6 global collaborators. A de-identified subject ID, COVID-19 status, age in years and sex were almost always included in the sample metadata. Where available, HLA class I and class II types were taken from metadata supplied by the sample provider and were not determined by assay-based typing.

In the germline V gene (reference sequence), CDR1 corresponds to LNHDA and CDR2 to SQIVND. V sheds 4 bases and J sheds 4 bases, leaving 13 bases between their ends. Including cysteine and phenylalanine, the CDR3 has 14 amino acids. The sequence is cut down to CDR3 DNA, 42 bases in frame from base 1. Beyond this particular receptor, the publication reports: The quantity of clinical and demographic metadata differed by source and by participant and was supplied without curation.

The immunoSEQ Assay, a bias-controlled multiplex PCR, was used to amplify TCRbeta CDR3 regions from genomic DNA. Under the source paper's analysis protocol: The number of nucleated cells in each sample was estimated from the amplification of reference gene primers within the assay. To quantify the absolute abundance of each unique TCRbeta CDR3 rearrangement, sequence reads were collapsed and filtered. For each sample, productive Simpson clonality was calculated as the square root of Simpson's diversity index across productive rearrangements. The source is immuneACCESS, and TCRdb retained only in-frame sequences with V and J called. Part of the clones is not carried over; for the studies checked, unresolved V genes explain less than half of this, and the remainder is unexplained. That table furnishes V, J and clone size, whereas the DNA furnished D and trimming. The table for this sample lists hundreds of thousands of clones; approximately 88% of them were counted only once. Approximately 12% of the sample lies in the top ten.

With regard to this clone: It has no known antigen specificity. The record has no base qualities; no much larger clone is one base away.

One collaborating source in Seattle enrolled patients during active infection and followed them longitudinally through the course of disease. Collaborating institutions collected whole blood in K2EDTA tubes following their own protocols. Collaborator samples were shipped for TCRbeta analysis as frozen whole blood, isolated PBMCs, or DNA extracted from either sample type. Sequences were obtained from peripheral blood. This chain joins TRBV19 to TRBJ1-1, with an unclear D gene assignment. This TCR came from a woman aged 45 to 65 with COVID-19, enrolled during active disease. The nucleotides read TGTGCCAGTAGTACTAGCATCGAAGGCACTGAAGCTTTCTTT. It specifies CASSTSIEGTEAFF.